This is a list of T cell receptor beta chains from one sample in a study of control samples from healthy donors and cancer patients. TCRdb's copy holds only in-frame clones and misses some; the assay was immunoSEQ multiplex PCR. This table holds 70,000 or so clones, 85% to 90% found once. Sequencing used PBMCs. All receptors derive from a man in his 60s with lung cancer. Each CDR3 is given with its conserved first and last residue. D genes are given only for firm matches. The size field is filled for only some rows; it gives once, few, many or a size class.

-	TRBV19	-	TRBJ2-2	TGTGCCACCTCGGACAGCCCGAACACCGGGGAGCTGTTTTTT	CATSDSPNTGELFF
-	TRBV3-1/TRBV3-2	-	TRBJ1-1	TGTGCCAGCAGCCGCTTGGAAACGGACGGCACTGAAGCTTTCTTT	CASSRLETDGTEAFF
-	TRBV18	TRBD1	TRBJ1-5	TGTGCCAGCTCAGAACAGGGGGGCAATCAGCCCCAGCATTTT	CASSEQGGNQPQHF
-	TRBV7-2	-	TRBJ2-7	TGTGCCAGCAGCCGGACACTTTCCTACGAGCAGTACTTC	CASSRTLSYEQYF
-	TRBV3-1/TRBV3-2	-	TRBJ1-1	TGTGCCAGCAGCCACGCCCGGGCTTTCTTTTCTGAAGCTTTCTTT	CASSHARAFFSEAFF
few	TRBV3-1/TRBV3-2	-	TRBJ1-2	TGTGCCAGCAGCCAACGCCTTAAACATCCTACCTACGGGGGCTACACCTTC	CASSQRLKHPTYGGYTF
-	TRBV21-1	-	TRBJ2-7	TGTGCCAGCAGCGGGGAAGTACCGTCCGACGCTACCTACGAGCAGTACTTC	CASSGEVPSDATYEQYF
-	TRBV5-4	-	TRBJ2-3	TGTGCCAGCAGCTTGGATAGCGGCCGCGCAGATACGCAGTATTTT	CASSLDSGRADTQYF
-	TRBV27	-	TRBJ1-6	TGTGCCAGCAGTTTATCGGGGACAACTCCTTATAATTCACCCCTCCACTTT	CASSLSGTTPYNSPLHF
-	TRBV18	-	TRBJ2-2	TGTGCCAGCTCACCCAGTAGGGAGCTGTTTTTT	CASSPSRELFF
-	TRBV5-6	-	TRBJ1-6	TGTGCCAGCAGCTTGCGGTCTCTCAGGGATCATTCACCCCTCCACTTT	CASSLRSLRDHSPLHF
once	TRBV5-1	-	TRBJ1-1	TGCGCCAGCAGCTTGGGAGGGGTGGGAACTGAAGCTTTCTTT	CASSLGGVGTEAFF
-	TRBV12-3/TRBV12-4	-	TRBJ1-3	TGTGCCAGCAGTTCGGTGAAGGGACCATATTTT	CASSSVKGPYF
-	TRBV7-9	-	TRBJ1-2	TGTGCCAGCAACCCGTCGGGGGGCCAGTATGGCTACACCTTC	CASNPSGGQYGYTF
-	TRBV5-1	TRBD1	TRBJ2-6	TGCGCCAGCAGCCTGGTGGGGACAGGGGCCTCTGGGGCCAACGTCCTGACTTTC	CASSLVGTGASGANVLTF
-	TRBV6-5	-	TRBJ1-1	TGTGCCAGCAGACAGAAACTAAGGACTGAAGCTTTCTTT	CASRQKLRTEAFF
-	TRBV5-5	-	TRBJ1-1	TGTGCCAGCAGCGGTACATACTACACTGAAGCTTTCTTT	CASSGTYYTEAFF
-	TRBV30	-	TRBJ1-3	TGTGCCTGGACCAGCCGGGGAAACACCATATATTTT	CAWTSRGNTIYF
-	TRBV2	TRBD2	TRBJ2-5	TGTGCCAGCCACGGGACTAGCGGAGAGACCCAGTACTTC	CASHGTSGETQYF
-	TRBV5-5	-	TRBJ1-6	TGTGCCAGCAGCTTGGGGGGGCGTGTTGGGTCCTATAATTCACCCCTCCACTTT	CASSLGGRVGSYNSPLHF
-	TRBV7-9	TRBD2	TRBJ2-1	TGTGCCAGCAGCTCGGGACTAGGAGTCGATGAGCAGTTCTTC	CASSSGLGVDEQFF
-	TRBV7-6	TRBD1	TRBJ2-5	TGTGCCAGCAGGCCACTGCCGGGACAGGGGGCAGAGACCCAGTACTTC	CASRPLPGQGAETQYF
-	TRBV7-9	-	TRBJ1-1	TGTGCCAGCAGCTGGGGGATCGTTAACACTGAAGCTTTCTTT	CASSWGIVNTEAFF
-	TRBV5-1	-	TRBJ1-1	TGCGCCAGCAGCTTCTCACAGGTGCGGGACACTGAAGCTTTCTTT	CASSFSQVRDTEAFF
-	TRBV27	TRBD2	TRBJ2-3	TGTGCCAGCAGTTTTCTAGCGGGGGGTAGGGATACGCAGTATTTT	CASSFLAGGRDTQYF
once	TRBV7-3	-	TRBJ1-5	TGTGCCAGCAGCTTAAAGAGGGGTCAGCCCCAGCATTTT	CASSLKRGQPQHF
-	TRBV6-1	-	TRBJ1-5	TGTGCCAGCAGTGAACATGTTCTCATCGGCCAGGTCGGATCAGCCCAGCATTTT	CASSEHVLIGQVGSAQHF
once	TRBV2	TRBD2	TRBJ2-1	TGTGCCAGCAGTGGTCGGACTAGCGGGGGGAGGGATGAGCAGTTCTTC	CASSGRTSGGRDEQFF
-	TRBV25-1	-	TRBJ1-5	TGTGCCAGCAGTTTGGCGGGGGGGCCCAATCAGCCCCAGCATTTT	CASSLAGGPNQPQHF
once	TRBV30	TRBD1	TRBJ1-2	TGTGCCTGGAGTGTCGGGGCAGGGACAGGATTGGATGGCTACACCTTC	CAWSVGAGTGLDGYTF
-	TRBV18	-	TRBJ1-2	TGTGCCAGCTCACGGGACGGACTAACGGGTGGCTACACCTTC	CASSRDGLTGGYTF
once	TRBV24-1	-	TRBJ1-2	TGTGCCACCAGTATCGACAGTAACTATGGCTACACCTTC	CATSIDSNYGYTF
-	TRBV24-1	-	TRBJ2-2	TGTGCCACCAGCCTAGGGTATACCGGGGAGCTGTTTTTT	CATSLGYTGELFF
-	TRBV4-1	-	TRBJ1-5	TGCGCCAGCAGCCCCGGGACTTACTCAGGGGCCAATCAGCCCCAGCATTTT	CASSPGTYSGANQPQHF
-	TRBV5-8	TRBD2	TRBJ2-1	TGTGCCAGCAGCTTGGCTGGGACTAGCGTCTACAATGAGCAGTTCTTC	CASSLAGTSVYNEQFF
-	TRBV7-9	-	TRBJ2-1	TGTGCCAGCAGCTCCCCTCGGACAACCTACAATGAGCAGTTCTTC	CASSSPRTTYNEQFF
-	TRBV5-6	-	TRBJ2-4	TGTGCCAGCAGCCCACGCACAGGCGGTAAAAACATTCAGTACTTC	CASSPRTGGKNIQYF